These T cell receptor beta chains were read from a single sample in a study of breast tumors, draining lymph nodes, adjacent tissues. TCRdb itself ran the multiplex PCR reads through MiXCR, one entry per CDR3 protein. Here the sample spans more than 80,000 distinct CDR3 sequences, 30% being singletons. The sequenced sample consisted of axillary lymph node tissue. These receptors were collected from a female donor with breast cancer. Some clones in this sample may be carry-over from other donors' samples. CDR3s include the opening cysteine and the closing phenylalanine or tryptophan. The D gene is left open where the match is weak. Size is omitted from some rows. Given values are once, few, many or a class for expanded clones.

j_call v_call clone_size d_call cdr3_nt cdr3_aa
TRBJ2-3 TRBV5-1 many TRBD1 TGCGCCAGCAGCTGGGGGACAGGGGGAGGAGATACGCAGTATTTT CASSWGTGGGDTQYF
TRBJ2-1 TRBV7-9 many - TGTGCCAGCAGCCAAAAGGGACTCTCCTACAATGAGCAGTTCTTC CASSQKGLSYNEQFF
TRBJ1-2 TRBV5-6 many TRBD1 TGTGCCAGCAGCCACACCCGGACAGGGTACGGCTATGGCTACACCTTC CASSHTRTGYGYGYTF
TRBJ1-5 TRBV28 many TRBD1 TGTGCCAGCAGTTTGACAGGGCCTGATCAGCCCCAGCATTTT CASSLTGPDQPQHF
TRBJ1-4 TRBV18 many - TGTGCCAGCTCCTCCTCCTTGGAAAAACTGTTTTTT CASSSSLEKLFF
TRBJ1-1 TRBV5-4 - - TGTGCCAGCAGCTTGAAGGGGGGCACTGAAGCTTTCTTT CASSLKGGTEAFF
TRBJ2-5 TRBV7-9 - TRBD1 TGTGCCAGCAGCTTGAGGACAGGGAACACCGGGGAGACCCAGTACTTC CASSLRTGNTGETQYF
TRBJ2-1 TRBV9 many TRBD2 TGTGCCAGCAGCGTCCGCGGGGGGGACGAGCAGTTCTTC CASSVRGGDEQFF
TRBJ1-1 TRBV3-1 few - TGTGCCAGCAGCCAATCCGTGAACACTGAAGCTTTCTTT CASSQSVNTEAFF
TRBJ2-7 TRBV11-1 many - TGTGCCAGCAGCTTCCGGGACATTACTAACTACGAGCAGTACTTC CASSFRDITNYEQYF
TRBJ1-3 TRBV18 many - TGTGCCAGCTCACCAGGGAGTAGCCTCTCTGGAAACACCATATATTTT CASSPGSSLSGNTIYF
TRBJ2-5 TRBV9 - TRBD2 TGTGCCAGCAGCGTAGCTGGCGGGGGTTCAGAGACCCCGCACTTC CASSVAGGGSETPHF
TRBJ2-7 TRBV4-3 - TRBD2 TGCGCCAGCAGCCAAGGCAGCGTAGAGGAGGGACTAGCGGGCTACGAGCAGTACTTC CASSQGSVEEGLAGYEQYF
TRBJ1-3 TRBV6-1 many TRBD1 TGTGCCAGCAGCGACAGGGGGCAAGGAAACACCATATATTTT CASSDRGQGNTIYF
TRBJ2-7 TRBV2 many TRBD1 TGTGCCAGCAGTATAGACAGGGCAGGGCACTACGAGCAGTACTTC CASSIDRAGHYEQYF
TRBJ1-4 TRBV24-1 many TRBD1 TGTGCCACCAGTGATTCAGGGGGAATGAATGAAAAACTGTTTTTT CATSDSGGMNEKLFF
TRBJ2-2 TRBV14 - - TGTGCCAGCAGCCAAGATTACATCTCCACCGGGGGGCTGTTTTTT CASSQDYISTGGLFF
TRBJ2-1 TRBV7-9 - - TGTGCCAGCAGCCATTTAGCGGACACCCGGCGGAATGAGCAGTTCTTC CASSHLADTRRNEQFF
TRBJ2-3 TRBV7-9 few TRBD2 TGTGCCAGCAGCTTAGCGCGACTAGCGGGAGGAGGGGCAGATACGCAGTATTTT CASSLARLAGGGADTQYF
TRBJ1-6 TRBV6-1 many TRBD1 TGTGCCAGCAGTGAACGGGACAGATATAATTCACCCCTCCACTTT CASSERDRYNSPLHF
TRBJ1-4 TRBV9 many - TGTGCCAGCAGCGTAGAGGGGGGGCCGACCTATAATGAAAAACTGTTTTTT CASSVEGGPTYNEKLFF
TRBJ1-5 TRBV29-1 - TRBD1 TGCAGCGTGTGGACAGGGATCAATCAGCCCCAGCATTTT CSVWTGINQPQHF
TRBJ1-2 TRBV5-6 - - TGTGCCAGCAGCCCGTACCCTCAGGTCACTAACTATGGCTACACCTTC CASSPYPQVTNYGYTF
TRBJ2-7 TRBV9 - - TGTGCCAGCGGCCGAGACGGGTACGGGCAGTACTTC CASGRDGYGQYF
TRBJ2-3 TRBV9 many TRBD2 TGTGCCAGCAGCGTAGCGGGGGGTGGTGCAGATACGCAGTATTTT CASSVAGGGADTQYF
TRBJ1-2 TRBV6-6 - - TGTGCCAGCAGCCTTGAGAGCGGGGGATACACCTTC CASSLESGGYTF
TRBJ2-3 TRBV13 many TRBD2 TGTGCCAGCAGCCAAGCGGGACTAGCACAAGATACGCAGTATTTT CASSQAGLAQDTQYF
TRBJ2-7 TRBV5-1 - - TGCGCCAGCAGCTTGGGTGCGAGGGGCTACGAGCAGTACTTC CASSLGARGYEQYF
TRBJ2-3 TRBV7-3 many TRBD2 TGTGCCAGCAGCTTATTTAGCGGGGGGCATGCAGATACGCAGTATTTT CASSLFSGGHADTQYF
TRBJ2-7 TRBV3-1 many - TGTGCCAGCAGCCAGTACCCCCTCTACGAGCAGTACTTC CASSQYPLYEQYF
TRBJ2-1 TRBV7-9 - TRBD1 TGCGCCAGCAGCTTAGAGACAGGGGGTCAAAGTGAGCAGCTCTTC CASSLETGGQSEQLF
TRBJ2-7 TRBV11-2 many TRBD2 TGTGCCAGCAGCTCGGGACTAGGGTCTTCCTACGAGCAGTACTTC CASSSGLGSSYEQYF
TRBJ2-3 TRBV19 - TRBD2 TGTGCCAGTAGAGTAGCGGGGGTCACAGATACGCAGTATTTT CASRVAGVTDTQYF
TRBJ2-1 TRBV10-2 many TRBD2 TGCGCCAGCAGTGAGTCATGGACGGGAGGGGCGCCGGTTTACAATGAGCAGTTCTTC CASSESWTGGAPVYNEQFF
TRBJ1-2 TRBV7-9 many - TGTGCCAGCAGCTTATTTACAGGGTCGGGTGGCTACACCTTC CASSLFTGSGGYTF
TRBJ1-6 TRBV7-9 many - TGTGCCAGCACCGACAGGTTAAACTTTCCCCTCCACTTT CASTDRLNFPLHF
TRBJ1-4 TRBV7-3 - TRBD1 TGTGCCAGCAGTGGGGACAGACATAACAATGAAAAACTGTTTTTT CASSGDRHNNEKLFF
TRBJ1-5 TRBV6-6 many - TGTGCCAGCACCCAGACAGTCAGGGGCAATCAGCCCCAGCATTTT CASTQTVRGNQPQHF
TRBJ2-2 TRBV9 many - TGTGCCAGCAGCGTAGGTGGGAGTGGAACCGGGGAGCTGTTTTTT CASSVGGSGTGELFF
TRBJ1-3 TRBV19 - - TGTGCCAGTAGTAGCCCGGGACATGCTAACTATGGCTACACCATATATTTT CASSSPGHANYGYTIYF
TRBJ1-1 TRBV5-6 - - TGTGCCAGCAGCTTGGCCGGGTTCTCGAACACTGAAGCTTTCTTT CASSLAGFSNTEAFF
TRBJ1-4 TRBV9 many - TGTGCCAGCAGCGTAGGCTTGTCAGGAAATGAAAAACTGTTTTTT CASSVGLSGNEKLFF
TRBJ2-7 TRBV29-1 - TRBD1 TGCAGCGTTCGGACAGGGAGCTCCTACGAGCAGTACTTC CSVRTGSSYEQYF
TRBJ2-7 TRBV7-9 - - TGTGCCGGCAGCTTAGGGGTAGGGGACTCCTACGAGCAGTACTTC CAGSLGVGDSYEQYF
TRBJ1-1 TRBV6-1 - TRBD1 TGTGCCAGCAGCGGGACAGGGGTTTACACTGAAGCTTTCTTT CASSGTGVYTEAFF
TRBJ2-1 TRBV15 many TRBD2 TGTGCCACCAGCAGGACTAGCGGAAATTTTTACAATGAGCAGTTCTTC CATSRTSGNFYNEQFF
TRBJ2-3 TRBV5-8 many TRBD1 TGTGCCAGCAGCAGTGCTAAACTCCGGGACAGCCCCCGGGGAGATACGCAGTATTTT CASSSAKLRDSPRGDTQYF
TRBJ2-1 TRBV29-1 - TRBD2 TGCAGCCCCCACCAGGGGGCCCCAGAGCGGGAGGGCCACAATGAGCAGTTCTTC CSPHQGAPEREGHNEQFF
TRBJ2-5 TRBV20-1 many - TGCAGTGCTAGAGATTTGGAGACCCAGTACTTC CSARDLETQYF
TRBJ1-5 TRBV6-1 many - TGTGCTAGCGACAGCAATCAGCCCCAGCATTTT CASDSNQPQHF
TRBJ1-6 TRBV10-3 many TRBD1 TGTGCCATCAGACCGGACAGGGACTCACCCCTCCACTTT CAIRPDRDSPLHF
TRBJ1-5 TRBV6-1 many - TGTGCCACCTTACTCGGGTGGGCCAGCGGAAATCAGCCCCAGCATTTT CATLLGWASGNQPQHF
TRBJ1-2 TRBV4-2 many TRBD1 TGTGCCAGCAGCCAGAACAGGGGATATGGCTACACCTTC CASSQNRGYGYTF
TRBJ2-6 TRBV6-2/TRBV6-3 many - TGTGCCAGCAGTTACAACTCTGGGGCCAACGTCCTGACTTTC CASSYNSGANVLTF
TRBJ2-1 TRBV18 few TRBD2 TGTGCCAGCTCACCACCTCGACTAGCGGTCCTATACAATGAGCAGTTCTTC CASSPPRLAVLYNEQFF